The T cell receptor beta chain described here comes from a study of blood T cell repertoires in COVID-19. About the research overall: Acute-phase and convalescent COVID-19 samples originated in the United States, Italy and Spain. Sample material is recorded as cDNA or gDNA derived from T cells, B-cell-depleted T cells, or PBMCs.

The CDR3 is made up of 16 amino acids. Germline assignment: CDR1 MNHNS and CDR2 SASEGT. The J segment lost 5 bases and the V segment lost 4 bases, leaving 9 bases of the junction unmatched. Authors' processing steps: Amplifying reference gene primers gave estimates of nucleated cell counts. The method was immunoSEQ multiplex PCR; TCRdb's version includes in-frame clones alone and lacks a portion of them. V, J and clone size reflect that table, while D and trimming were determined from the DNA. This table has about 50,000 clones, about 92% appearing once. The chain is built from TRBV6-1 and TRBJ2-3, with TRBD2 matching 10 bases. Sequencing input: peripheral blood. The receptor's source is a human donor in a cohort sampled during active COVID-19. The CDR3 DNA reads as TGTGCCAGCAGTGGCGTGGCAGCGGGAGGGAAAGATACGCAGTATTTT. The encoded protein is CASSGVAAGGKDTQYF.